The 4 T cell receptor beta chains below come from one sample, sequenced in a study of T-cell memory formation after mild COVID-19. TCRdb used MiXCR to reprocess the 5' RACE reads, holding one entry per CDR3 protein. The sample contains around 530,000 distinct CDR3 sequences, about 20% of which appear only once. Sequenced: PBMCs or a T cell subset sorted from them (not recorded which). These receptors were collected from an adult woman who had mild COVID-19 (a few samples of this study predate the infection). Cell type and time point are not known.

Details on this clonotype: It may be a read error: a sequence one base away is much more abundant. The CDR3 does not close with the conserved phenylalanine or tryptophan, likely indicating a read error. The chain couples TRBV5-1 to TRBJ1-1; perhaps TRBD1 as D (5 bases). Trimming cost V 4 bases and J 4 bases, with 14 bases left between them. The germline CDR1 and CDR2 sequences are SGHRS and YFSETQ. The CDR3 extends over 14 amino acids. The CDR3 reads CASSAQTGGTEAFY. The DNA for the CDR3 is TGCGCCAGCAGCGCCCAAACGGGGGGCACTGAAGCTTTCTAT.

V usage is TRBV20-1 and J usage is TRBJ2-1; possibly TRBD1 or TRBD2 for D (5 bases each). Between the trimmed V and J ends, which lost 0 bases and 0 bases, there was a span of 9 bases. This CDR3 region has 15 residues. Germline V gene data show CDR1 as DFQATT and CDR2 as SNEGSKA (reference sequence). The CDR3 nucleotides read TGCAGTGCTAGAGATCTGGGGGTCTCCTACAATGAGCAGTTCTTC. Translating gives CSARDLGVSYNEQFF.

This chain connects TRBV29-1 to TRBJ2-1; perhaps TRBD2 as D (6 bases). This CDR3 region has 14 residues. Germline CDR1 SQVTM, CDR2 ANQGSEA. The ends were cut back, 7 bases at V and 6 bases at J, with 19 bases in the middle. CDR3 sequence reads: CSAAERVRGNEQFF. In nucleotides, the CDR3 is TGCAGCGCCGCAGAGCGGGTTCGGGGCAATGAGCAGTTCTTC.

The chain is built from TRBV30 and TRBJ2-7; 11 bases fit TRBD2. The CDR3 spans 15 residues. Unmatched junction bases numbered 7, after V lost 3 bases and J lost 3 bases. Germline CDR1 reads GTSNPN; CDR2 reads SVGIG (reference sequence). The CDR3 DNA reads TGTGCCTGGAGAGCACTAGCGGGAGCGGGCTACGAGCAGTACTTC. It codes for CAWRALAGAGYEQYF.